One and the same sample provided the 10 T cell receptor beta chains below, sequenced in a study of identical twins. TCRdb reanalysed the 5' RACE reads using MiXCR and keeps one entry per CDR3 protein. The sample gives fewer than 900,000 distinct CDR3 sequences, roughly 18% of which show up once; around 13% is in the top ten. The sample also formed part of further work on T cells expressing NK-cell markers.

Source material: PBMCs. Source of these receptors: a woman younger than 30 in good health.

The CDR3 here is CASSLVGGEPLHF. For the CDR3, the DNA is TGCGCCAGCAGCTTGGTGGGAGGCGAACCCCTCCACTTT. The chain joins TRBV5-1 to TRBJ1-6; D remains unclear. The CDR3 consists of 13 residues. V lost 0 bases and J 12 bases, leaving 10 bases between the germline ends. CDR1 SGHRS and CDR2 YFSETQ come from the germline V gene.

This chain connects TRBV29-1 to TRBJ2-5; tentatively, D is TRBD1 (7 bases). Trimming cost V 4 bases and J 1 base, with 19 bases left between them. The CDR3 runs to 16 residues. The germline CDR1 and CDR2 sequences are SQVTM and ANQGSEA. CDR3: CSVGGDRRETQETQYF. As DNA, the CDR3 is TGCAGCGTTGGGGGGGACAGACGGGAAACCCAAGAGACCCAGTACTTC. The full variable domain, completed using reference TRBV29-1 and TRBJ2-5, is SAVISQKPSRDICQRGTSLTIQCQVDSQVTMMFWYRQQPGQSLTLIATANQGSEATYESGFVIDKFPISRPNLTFSTLTVSNMSPEDSSIYLCSVGGDRRETQETQYFGPGTRLLVL.

In this sample, this clonotype turned up a few times. V usage is TRBV6-1 and J usage is TRBJ2-6, with a tentative D call TRBD2 (6 bases). V gave up 6 bases and J gave up 5 bases, with 17 bases separating them. There are 16 residues in the CDR3. Germline CDR1 and CDR2: MNHNS and SASEGT. CDR3 DNA sequence: TGTGCCAGCAGGCAGAGGCGGGGCTTCAGGGCCAACGTCCTGACTTTC. Translation gives CASRQRRGFRANVLTF.

The V and J genes are TRBV5-1 and TRBJ2-3; D gene ambiguous. V was trimmed by 4 bases and J by 6 bases, leaving 9 bases between them. This CDR3 is 12 amino acids long. Looked up from germline, CDR1 is SGHRS and CDR2 is YFSETQ. The CDR3: CASSRNRDTQYF. CDR3 DNA: TGCGCCAGCAGCCGGAACCGGGATACGCAGTATTTT.

This clonotype was recorded a few times. The J gene is TRBJ2-1, the V gene TRBV7-2; 9 bases fit TRBD2. This CDR3 has 12 residues. The V gene's germline CDR1 is SGHTA and CDR2 FQGNSA. Trimming removed 5 bases from V and 13 bases from J; junction bases left unmatched: 6. The CDR3 DNA sequence: TGTGCCAGCAGCCCTCAGCGGGAGGTACAGTTCTTC. Its translation is CASSPQREVQFF.

This clonotype has more than one count but fewer than ten. The chain uses TRBV20-1 and TRBJ2-1; D remains ambiguous. V was shortened by 3 bases and J by 0 bases, with 12 bases between the two germline ends. Per germline, CDR1 DFQATT and CDR2 SNEGSKA (reference sequence). The CDR3 has 15 residues. The CDR3 protein is CSARDTFSSYNEQFF. For the CDR3, the DNA is TGCAGTGCTAGGGATACTTTCAGCTCCTACAATGAGCAGTTCTTC.

The chain has TRBV12-3 or TRBV12-4 and TRBJ2-7; 8 bases align to TRBD2. V shed 3 bases and J 3 bases; nucleotides not matched to a gene: 7. The CDR3 runs 15 residues. DNA of the CDR3: TGTGCCAGCAGTTTTACTAGCGGTATACTCTACGAGCAGTACTTC. Translated: CASSFTSGILYEQYF.

This clonotype was picked up many times. The J gene is TRBJ2-7, the V gene TRBV12-3 or TRBV12-4; D gene uncertain. Trimming cost V 2 bases and J 6 bases, with 5 bases left between them. The CDR3 is 11 residues long. The CDR3 sequence is CASSLFVEQYF. For the CDR3, the DNA is TGTGCCAGCAGTTTATTTGTCGAGCAGTACTTC.

This clonotype was observed at least ten times. The rearrangement joins TRBV20-1 to TRBJ2-7; TRBD1 matches at 11 bases. J lost 5 bases, V lost 2 bases, and 5 bases had no gene match. The CDR3 has 14 amino acids. CDR1 and CDR2 (germline): DFQATT, SNEGSKA (reference sequence). Here the CDR3 reads CSARPMGQGDEQYF. CDR3 sequence (DNA): TGCAGTGCTAGACCCATGGGACAGGGGGACGAGCAGTACTTC.

This clonotype has more than one count but fewer than ten. V is TRBV5-6 and J is TRBJ1-2, with TRBD1 as a possible D gene (5 bases). Trimming stripped 4 bases from V and 4 bases from J, with 17 bases between. Germline V CDR1 and CDR2: SGHDT, YYEEEE. This CDR3 spans 15 amino acids. This CDR3 is CASSMFRGHVYGYTF. CDR3 DNA: TGTGCCAGCAGCATGTTTAGGGGTCACGTCTATGGCTACACCTTC. Full variable domain (remainder filled in from reference TRBV5-6 and TRBJ1-2): DAGVTQSPTHLIKTRGQQVTLRCSPKSGHDTVSWYQQALGQGPQFIFQYYEEEERQRGNFPDRFSGHQFPNYSSELNVNALLLGDSALYLCASSMFRGHVYGYTFGSGTRLTVV.